These 32 T cell receptor beta chains were sequenced from one sample in a study of blood T cell repertoires in COVID-19. Sequenced by immunoSEQ multiplex PCR; TCRdb stores in-frame clones only, minus some. The sample consists of about 61,000 clones, approximately 89% of them appearing once. The sequenced sample consisted of peripheral blood. All receptors come from a man aged 55 to 70 with acute or convalescent COVID-19.

The V and J genes are TRBV2 and TRBJ1-1; D gene ambiguous. Trimming took off 8 bases at V and 1 base at J, with 11 bases between the two ends. Germline CDR1 reads SNHLY; CDR2 reads FYNNEI. The CDR3 runs to 13 residues. The CDR3 loop reads CASATAANTEAFF. CDR3 nucleotides: TGTGCCAGCGCCACAGCCGCGAACACTGAAGCTTTCTTT.

The chain has TRBV2 and TRBJ1-2, with D perhaps TRBD1 (5 bases). CDR3 length equals 15 residues. CDR1 and CDR2 from the germline V gene are SNHLY and FYNNEI. Trimming shortened V by 6 bases and J by 8 bases, and 22 bases separated the two germline ends. CDR3: CASRMASGGGAGYTF. The CDR3 nucleotides read TGTGCCAGCAGAATGGCTTCAGGAGGAGGGGCCGGCTACACCTTC. Full variable domain (remainder filled in from reference TRBV2 and TRBJ1-2): EPEVTQTPSHQVTQMGQEVILRCVPISNHLYFYWYRQILGQKVEFLVSFYNNEISEKSEIFDDQFSVERPDGSNFTLKIRSTKLEDSAMYFCASRMASGGGAGYTFGSGTRLTVV.

The chain has TRBV15 and TRBJ2-5; D is perhaps TRBD2 (6 bases). The CDR3 is made up of 16 amino acids. V was pared by 5 bases and J by 7 bases, with 23 bases between. In germline, CDR1 is LNHNV, CDR2 YYDKDF (reference sequence). As DNA, the CDR3 is TGTGCCACCAGCCCGGTCACCGGGGGTGCCTCTTTGACCCAGTACTTC. As protein: CATSPVTGGASLTQYF. The whole variable domain, remainder taken from reference TRBV15 and TRBJ2-5, is DAMVIQNPRYQVTQFGKPVTLSCSQTLNHNVMYWYQQKSSQAPKLLFHYYDKDFNNEADTPDNFQSRRPNTSFCFLDIRSPGLGDTAMYLCATSPVTGGASLTQYFGPGTRLLVL.

V and J are TRBV7-2 and TRBJ1-2, with D unclear. The V end was cut by 1 base, the J end by 1 base, with 13 bases between. CDR1 and CDR2 (germline): SGHTA, FQGNSA. The CDR3 runs to 16 residues. This chain's CDR3 is CASSLGGAGGNYGYTF. DNA for the CDR3: TGTGCCAGCAGCTTAGGGGGTGCGGGCGGTAACTATGGCTACACCTTC.

The rearrangement joins TRBV7-8 to TRBJ2-5, with D perhaps matching TRBD2 (6 bases). Germline V gives CDR1 SGHVS, CDR2 FQNEAQ. This CDR3 is built from 16 residues. The ends were cut back, 3 bases at V and 3 bases at J, with 17 bases in the middle. The CDR3 loop is CASSFFVGGTKETQYF. The CDR3 nucleotides are TGTGCCAGCAGCTTTTTCGTCGGGGGAACTAAAGAGACCCAGTACTTC.

In this sample, this clone turned up once. This rearrangement joins TRBV18 to TRBJ2-7, with 7 bases aligning to TRBD1. There are 15 residues in the CDR3. The junction had 5 bases not matched to a gene; V was cut back by 3 bases and J by 0 bases. Per germline, CDR1 KGHSH and CDR2 LQKENI. The CDR3 region has the DNA TGTGCCAGCTCACCGTCGACAGGGAGCTCCTACGAGCAGTACTTC. As protein: CASSPSTGSSYEQYF. Complete variable domain (other parts from reference TRBV18 and TRBJ2-7): NAGVMQNPRHLVRRRGQEARLRCSPMKGHSHVYWYRQLPEEGLKFMVYLQKENIIDESGMPKERFSAEFPKEGPSILRIQQVVRGDSAAYFCASSPSTGSSYEQYFGPGTRLTVT.

The chain employs TRBV3-1 (or the pseudogene TRBV3-2) and TRBJ2-1, with a weak D call TRBD2 (7 bases). This CDR3 contains 18 residues. The V end was cut by 0 bases, the J end by 2 bases, with 17 bases between. Germline CDR1 and CDR2: LGHDT and YNNKEL (reference sequence). The CDR3 sequence is CASSQDWGGLHTYNEQFF. CDR3 coding DNA: TGTGCCAGCAGCCAAGATTGGGGGGGCCTTCATACCTACAATGAGCAGTTCTTC.

V and J are TRBV18 and TRBJ2-5; weak D call: TRBD2 (6 bases). The V gene lost 0 bases and the J gene lost 5 bases, with 7 bases spanning the gap. The CDR3 covers 13 residues. Germline assignment: CDR1 KGHSH and CDR2 LQKENI. The CDR3 region has the DNA TGTGCCAGCTCACCACCGGGGAGGGAGACCCAGTACTTC. It yields the protein CASSPPGRETQYF.

This clone appeared a few times. The rearrangement uses TRBV12-3 or TRBV12-4 and TRBJ1-1, with no clear D. Trimming took 5 bases from V and 7 from J, leaving 14 bases between them. The CDR3 length is 13 residues. The CDR3 protein is CASSPPTYGEAFF. The DNA of the CDR3 is TGTGCCAGCAGTCCGCCGACTTACGGTGAAGCTTTCTTT.

This chain links TRBV12-3 or TRBV12-4 with TRBJ1-2, with D possibly matching TRBD1 (6 bases). CDR3 length equals 12 residues. Deletions cut 7 bases from V and 5 bases from J, with 11 bases between. The CDR3 spells CASTDSLYGYTF. The DNA of the CDR3 is TGTGCCAGCACGGACAGTCTGTATGGCTACACCTTC.

This clone appeared a few times. The rearrangement links TRBV7-8 to TRBJ1-3; D not certain. Germline CDR1 SGHVS, CDR2 FQNEAQ. This CDR3 has 16 amino acids. With 1 base removed from V and 0 bases from J, the gap between germline ends came to 10 bases. CDR3 residues: CASSLGYTDSGNTIYF. The DNA for the CDR3 is TGTGCCAGCAGCTTAGGATACACAGACTCTGGAAACACCATATATTTT.

V and J are TRBV24-1 and TRBJ1-5; 7 bases map to TRBD1. J was trimmed by 2 bases and V by 8 bases; bases with no gene match: 14. CDR1 and CDR2 from the germline V gene are KGHDR and SFDVKD. CDR3 length: 17 amino acids. Written as DNA, the CDR3 is TGTGCCACCATTTTAATAGGGGGCCGATATGGCAATCAGCCCCAGCATTTT. Amino acid sequence: CATILIGGRYGNQPQHF.

The J gene is TRBJ2-1, the V gene TRBV12-3 or TRBV12-4; a weak D match, TRBD1 (6 bases). The V end lost 5 bases, the J end lost 6 bases, and 11 bases lay between the germline ends. This CDR3 spans 13 amino acids. CDR3 loop: CASSLQGSNEQFF. For the CDR3, the DNA is TGTGCCAGCAGTCTACAGGGTTCCAATGAGCAGTTCTTC.

V is TRBV18 and J is TRBJ1-2; D not resolved. This CDR3 spans 15 amino acids. The germline gives CDR1 KGHSH, CDR2 LQKENI. Trimming removed 3 bases at V and 4 bases at J, with 15 bases between. CDR3 sequence (DNA): TGTGCCAGCTCACCTGCGGGGAGCCAAGCCTATGGCTACACCTTC. This encodes CASSPAGSQAYGYTF.

The rearrangement links TRBV19 to TRBJ1-3, with D unclear. CDR1 is LNHDA, CDR2 SQIVND, per germline (reference sequence). Trimming took off 6 bases at V and 0 bases at J, with 9 bases between the two ends. The length of the CDR3 is 14 residues. This CDR3 is CASRSLSSGNTIYF. The CDR3 nucleotides read TGTGCCAGTAGATCCCTTAGCTCTGGAAACACCATATATTTT.

A remark on this clone: Other DNA sequences in the same sample also yield this CDR3. The chain recombines TRBV7-6 with TRBJ2-1, with 10 bases lining up with TRBD1. This CDR3 is built from 15 residues. Germline assignment: CDR1 SGHVS and CDR2 FNYEAQ. The junction had 4 bases not matched to a gene; V was cut back by 5 bases and J by 3 bases. The CDR3 DNA sequence: TGTGCCAGCAGCATCGGACAGGGGGACTACAATGAGCAGTTCTTC. Translated, it gives CASSIGQGDYNEQFF.

This chain uses TRBV21-1 with TRBJ1-2; the table's D gene call, TRBD1, was not cross checked with the DNA. TRBV21-1 is termed a pseudogene. The CDR3 totals 13 residues. CDR3: CASSKALGHGYTF. DNA for the CDR3: TGTGCCAGCAGCAAAGCTCTTGGGCATGGCTACACCTTC.

The gene calls are TRBV4-2 and TRBJ2-3; 9 nucleotides line up with TRBD2. Germline-derived CDR1 and CDR2 are LGHNA and YNFKEQ. CDR3 length: 16 residues. V lost 2 bases to trimming and J lost 4 bases; unmatched junction nucleotides: 7. CDR3 nucleotides: TGTGCCAGCAGCCAAAATCTAGCGGGGTTAGCAGATACGCAGTATTTT. It is translated as CASSQNLAGLADTQYF.

The V gene is TRBV29-1, the J gene TRBJ1-5, with D unclear. Trimming cost V 7 bases and J 1 base, with 11 bases left between them. This CDR3 region has 13 residues. Germline V gene data show CDR1 as SQVTM and CDR2 as ANQGSEA. This chain's CDR3 is CSASGESNQPQHF. The CDR3 DNA is TGCAGCGCTAGTGGGGAGAGCAATCAGCCCCAGCATTTT.

This chain links TRBV6-2 or TRBV6-3 with TRBJ1-5, with 7 bases lining up with TRBD1. V dropped 0 bases and J dropped 4; count of bases not matched to a gene: 9. CDR3 length: 17 residues. The germline V gene encodes CDR1 MNHEY and CDR2 SVGEGT. The CDR3 here is CASSYSGMTGWNQPQHF. The CDR3 nucleotides read TGTGCCAGCAGTTACTCCGGGATGACAGGGTGGAATCAGCCCCAGCATTTT.

This clone has only a few counts. This chain links TRBV19 with TRBJ2-2, with D possibly TRBD1 on 5 matching bases. CDR1 is LNHDA, CDR2 SQIVND, per germline (reference sequence). V gave up 6 bases and J gave up 5 bases, with 7 bases separating them. CDR3 length: 12 amino acids. The CDR3 DNA follows: TGTGCCAGTAGGCCAGGGACCGGGGAGCTGTTTTTT. Amino acids: CASRPGTGELFF. The whole variable domain, filled in from reference TRBV19 and TRBJ2-2, reads DGGITQSPKYLFRKEGQNVTLSCEQNLNHDAMYWYRQDPGQGLRLIYYSQIVNDFQKGDIAEGYSVSREKKESFPLTVTSAQKNPTAFYLCASRPGTGELFFGEGSRLTVL.

The chain is built from TRBV5-8 and TRBJ1-6; 12 nucleotides align to TRBD1. The length of the CDR3 is 16 residues. Germline CDR1 reads SGHTS; CDR2 reads YDEGEE. V was clipped by 4 bases and J by 6 bases; unmatched bases: 5. The CDR3 DNA follows: TGTGCCAGCAGCGGGACAGGGGGCCTTCTTAATTCACCCCTCCACTTT. Protein: CASSGTGGLLNSPLHF.

The chain carries TRBV14 and TRBJ2-1, with 10 bases aligning to TRBD2. Trimming removed 0 bases from V and 5 bases from J; junction bases left unmatched: 16. Germline CDR1 is SGHDN and CDR2 is FVKESK. The CDR3 spans 20 residues. The CDR3 bases are TGTGCCAGCAGCCAAGATCGCGCTAGCGGGGGATTAAGGGAGGACAATGAGCAGTTCTTC. Its translation: CASSQDRASGGLREDNEQFF.

The rearrangement links TRBV9 to TRBJ1-3, with D possibly being TRBD1 (5 bases). Germline CDR1 and CDR2: SGDLS and YYNGEE. V was cut by 2 bases and J by 0 bases, with 9 bases left in between. The length of the CDR3 is 15 residues. The CDR3 loop is CASSVSGLSGNTIYF. The DNA of the CDR3 is TGTGCCAGCAGCGTGTCGGGACTCTCTGGAAACACCATATATTTT.

The chain employs TRBV4-3 and TRBJ2-7, with 10 bases aligning to TRBD2. There are 16 residues in the CDR3. CDR1 and CDR2 from the germline V gene are LGHNA and YSLEER. V lost 3 bases and J lost 5; bases outside the gene matches: 10. CDR3 nucleotides: TGCGCCAGCAGCCAGAATCCTAGCGGGGGCCGCCACGAGCAGTACTTC. It yields the protein CASSQNPSGGRHEQYF.

The CDR3 here is CASSLYGTSGATQETQYF. CDR3 bases: TGTGCCAGCAGCTTGTATGGGACTAGCGGGGCCACCCAAGAGACCCAGTACTTC. This chain joins TRBV5-5 and TRBJ2-5, with 13 bases matching TRBD2. The CDR3 totals 18 residues. V lost 1 base, J lost 1 base, and 7 bases stayed unmatched. Per the germline V gene, CDR1 is SGHKS and CDR2 is YYEKEE (reference sequence).

This clone was counted between two and nine times. The chain is built from TRBV5-6 and TRBJ1-2; D remains ambiguous. The CDR3 extends over 15 amino acids. Germline loops: CDR1 SGHDT, CDR2 YYEEEE. V dropped 0 bases and J dropped 0 bases, with 9 bases sitting between them. This CDR3 reads CASSLAQYTNYGYTF. CDR3 DNA: TGTGCCAGCAGCTTGGCACAATATACTAACTATGGCTACACCTTC.

This clone was detected once. The rearrangement uses TRBV4-3 and TRBJ1-2, with 7 bases lining up with TRBD1. The CDR3 has 16 amino acids. The V segment lost 0 bases and the J segment 3 bases; nucleotides outside the gene matches: 7. Germline loops: CDR1 LGHNA, CDR2 YSLEER. Written as DNA, the CDR3 is TGCGCCAGCAGCCAAGATTACAACACAGGGGACTATGGCTACACCTTC. Its translation is CASSQDYNTGDYGYTF.

This chain joins TRBV7-8 and TRBJ2-3, with D possibly being TRBD2 (5 bases). Germline lookup yields CDR1 SGHVS and CDR2 FQNEAQ. This CDR3 region has 15 residues. Trimming took 1 base from V and 1 from J, leaving 9 bases between them. CDR3 nucleotides: TGTGCCAGCAGCTTAGGGGCGGGTCGCACAGATACGCAGTATTTT. Protein: CASSLGAGRTDTQYF.

This CDR3 reads CASSTGTGDSQPQHF. The CDR3 DNA is TGTGCCAGCAGCACCGGGACAGGGGATAGTCAGCCCCAGCATTTT. The chain uses TRBV7-2 and TRBJ1-5; 10 nucleotides agree with TRBD1. Trimming removed 5 bases from V and 6 bases from J; junction bases left unmatched: 7. This CDR3 spans 15 amino acids. Per the germline V gene, CDR1 is SGHTA and CDR2 is FQGNSA.

This rearrangement joins TRBV19 to TRBJ1-2; D might be TRBD1 (6 bases). There are 14 residues in the CDR3. Germline-derived CDR1 and CDR2 are LNHDA and SQIVND (reference sequence). V was pared by 5 bases and J by 7 bases, with 17 bases between. The CDR3 loop is CASSPQGTSAGYTF. As DNA, the CDR3 is TGTGCCAGTAGTCCACAGGGTACCAGTGCTGGCTACACCTTC.

The genes are TRBV4-3 and TRBJ2-1, with D possibly matching TRBD2 (5 bases). Germline V gene sequence: CDR1 LGHNA, CDR2 YSLEER. The ends were cut back, 4 bases at V and 4 bases at J, with 14 bases in the middle. The CDR3 runs 15 residues. CDR3 DNA sequence: TGCGCCAGCAGCCTTTCGGACCGGGAATACAATGAGCAGTTCTTC. This sequence encodes CASSLSDREYNEQFF.